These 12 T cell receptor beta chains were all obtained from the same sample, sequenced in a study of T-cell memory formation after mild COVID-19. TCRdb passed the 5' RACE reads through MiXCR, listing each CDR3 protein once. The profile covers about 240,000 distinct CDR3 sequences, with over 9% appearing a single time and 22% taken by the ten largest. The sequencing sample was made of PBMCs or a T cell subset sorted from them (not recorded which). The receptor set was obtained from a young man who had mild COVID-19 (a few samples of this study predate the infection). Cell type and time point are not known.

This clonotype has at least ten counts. CDR3 sequence (DNA): TGTGCCAGCAGCCTCGGGTTGGGGGATGGCTACACCTTC. Translating it yields CASSLGLGDGYTF. The chain has TRBV3-1 and TRBJ1-2, with D tentatively TRBD1 (5 bases). Germline lookup yields CDR1 LGHDT and CDR2 YNNKEL (reference sequence). V lost 4 bases and J lost 6, with 12 bases in between. This CDR3 is 13 amino acids long. Full variable domain (remainder filled in from reference TRBV3-1 and TRBJ1-2): DTAVSQTPKYLVTQMGNDKSIKCEQNLGHDTMYWYKQDSKKFLKIMFSYNNKELIINETVPNRFSPKSPDKAHLNLHINSLELGDSAVYFCASSLGLGDGYTFGSGTRLTVV.

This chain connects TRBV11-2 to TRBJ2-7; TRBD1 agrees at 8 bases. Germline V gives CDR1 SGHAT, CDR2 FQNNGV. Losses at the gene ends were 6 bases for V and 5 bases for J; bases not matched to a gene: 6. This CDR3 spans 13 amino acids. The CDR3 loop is CASRQGVVNEQYF. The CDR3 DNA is TGTGCCAGCAGACAGGGGGTCGTGAACGAGCAGTACTTC. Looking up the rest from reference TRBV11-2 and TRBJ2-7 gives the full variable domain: EAGVAQSPRYKIIEKRQSVAFWCNPISGHATLYWYQQILGQGPKLLIQFQNNGVVDDSQLPKDRFSAERLKGVDSTLKIQPAKLEDSAVYLCASRQGVVNEQYFGPGTRLTVT.

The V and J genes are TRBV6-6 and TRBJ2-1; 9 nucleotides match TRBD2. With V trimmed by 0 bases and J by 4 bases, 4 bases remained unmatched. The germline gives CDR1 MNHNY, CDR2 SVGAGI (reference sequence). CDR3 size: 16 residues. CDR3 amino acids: CASSYSRGGPYNEQFF. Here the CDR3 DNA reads TGTGCCAGCAGTTACTCGCGGGGGGGCCCATACAATGAGCAGTTCTTC.

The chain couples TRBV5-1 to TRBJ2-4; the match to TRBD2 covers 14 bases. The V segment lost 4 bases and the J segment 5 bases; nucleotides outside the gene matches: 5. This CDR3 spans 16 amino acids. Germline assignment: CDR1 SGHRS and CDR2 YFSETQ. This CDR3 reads CASSRTSGGSQNIQYF. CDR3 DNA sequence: TGCGCCAGCAGCCGGACTAGCGGGGGGTCCCAAAACATTCAGTACTTC.

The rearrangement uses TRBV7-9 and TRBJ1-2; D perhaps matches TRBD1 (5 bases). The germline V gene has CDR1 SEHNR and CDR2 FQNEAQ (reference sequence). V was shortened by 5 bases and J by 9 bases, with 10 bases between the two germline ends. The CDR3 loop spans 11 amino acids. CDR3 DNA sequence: TGTGCCAGCAGCCGGGGCTGGAGCTACACCTTC. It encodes CASSRGWSYTF.

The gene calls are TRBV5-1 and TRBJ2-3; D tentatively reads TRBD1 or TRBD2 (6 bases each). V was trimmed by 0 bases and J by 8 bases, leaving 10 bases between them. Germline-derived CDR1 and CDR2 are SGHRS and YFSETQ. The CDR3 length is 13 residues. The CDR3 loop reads CASSLAGATTQYF. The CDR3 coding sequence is TGCGCCAGCAGCTTGGCGGGGGCAACTACGCAGTATTTT.

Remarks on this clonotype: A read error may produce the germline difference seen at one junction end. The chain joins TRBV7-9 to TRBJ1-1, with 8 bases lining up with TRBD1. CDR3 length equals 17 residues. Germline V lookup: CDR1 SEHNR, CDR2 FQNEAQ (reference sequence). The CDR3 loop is CASSLWTGNPYFRDKRF. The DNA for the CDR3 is TGTGCCAGCAGCTTATGGACAGGGAATCCATATTTCCGAGATAAGCGGTTT. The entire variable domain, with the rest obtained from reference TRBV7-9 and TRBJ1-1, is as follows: DTGVSQNPRHKITKRGQNVTFRCDPISEHNRLYWYRQTLGQGPEFLTYFQNEAQLEKSRLLSDRFSAERPKGSFSTLEIQRTEQGDSAMYLCASSLWTGNPYFRDKRFGQGTRLTVV.

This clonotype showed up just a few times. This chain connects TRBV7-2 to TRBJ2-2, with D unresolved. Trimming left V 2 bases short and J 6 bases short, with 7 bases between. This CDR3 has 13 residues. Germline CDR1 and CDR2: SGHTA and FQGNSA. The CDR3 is CASSLKAPGELFF. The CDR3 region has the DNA TGTGCCAGCAGCTTAAAGGCCCCCGGGGAGCTGTTTTTT.

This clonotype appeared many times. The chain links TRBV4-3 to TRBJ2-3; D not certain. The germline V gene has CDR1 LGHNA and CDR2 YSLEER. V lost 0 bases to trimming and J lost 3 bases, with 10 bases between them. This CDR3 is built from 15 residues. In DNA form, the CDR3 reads TGCGCCAGCAGCCAAGATCAGGCGGCAACAGATACGCAGTATTTT. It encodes CASSQDQAATDTQYF.

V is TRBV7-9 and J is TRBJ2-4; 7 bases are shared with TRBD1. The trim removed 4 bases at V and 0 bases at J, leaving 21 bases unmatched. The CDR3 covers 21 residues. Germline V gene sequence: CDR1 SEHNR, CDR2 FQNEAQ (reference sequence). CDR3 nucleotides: TGTGCCAGCAGCTCGCGGTTTCCGGGACAGACGGACCCTTTAGCCAAAAACATTCAGTACTTC. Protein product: CASSSRFPGQTDPLAKNIQYF.

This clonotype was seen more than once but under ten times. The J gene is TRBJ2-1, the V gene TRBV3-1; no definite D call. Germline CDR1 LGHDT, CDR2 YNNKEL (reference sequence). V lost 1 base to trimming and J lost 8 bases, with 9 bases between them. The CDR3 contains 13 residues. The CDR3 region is CASSQGRSYEQFF. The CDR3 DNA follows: TGTGCCAGCAGCCAAGGCAGGTCCTATGAGCAGTTCTTC.

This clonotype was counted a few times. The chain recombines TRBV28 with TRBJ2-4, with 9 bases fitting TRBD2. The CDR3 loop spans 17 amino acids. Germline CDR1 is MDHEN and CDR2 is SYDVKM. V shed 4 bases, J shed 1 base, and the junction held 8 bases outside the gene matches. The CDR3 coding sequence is TGTGCCAGCAGTTCCGCGGGGGGGCCCGAGGCCAAAAACATTCAGTACTTC. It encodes CASSSAGGPEAKNIQYF. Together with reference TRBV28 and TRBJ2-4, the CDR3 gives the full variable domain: DVKVTQSSRYLVKRTGEKVFLECVQDMDHENMFWYRQDPGLGLRLIYFSYDVKMKEKGDIPEGYSVSREKKERFSLILESASTNQTSMYLCASSSAGGPEAKNIQYFGAGTRLSVL.